This T cell receptor beta chain was retrieved from a study of cytomegalovirus exposure and HLA in healthy donors. Study details: Genotyping of 400 or so donors showed that 70% to 90% belonged to the Caucasian-associated ancestry cluster.

Use of 60 Vbeta and 13 Jbeta primers characterized the PCR. Produced via immunoSEQ multiplex PCR; TCRdb's table is partial and in-frame only. The data contain under 250,000 clones, roughly 79% of them singletons. V gave up 7 bases and J gave up 2 bases, with 5 bases separating them. This CDR3 is built from 10 residues. Germline CDR1 and CDR2: SQVTM and ANQGSEA. Study results and caveats: Later analysis suggested most CMV-associated TCR beta chains were HLA-restricted.

A single count supports this clone. No antigen is known for it. This same CDR3 is encoded by further DNA sequences in the sample. The sequenced sample consisted of PBMCs. The receptor's source is a male donor in good health and CMV-seronegative. The chain carries TRBV29-1 and TRBJ1-1; D unclear. CDR3 residues: CSALNTEAFF. The CDR3 DNA reads as TGCAGCGCCCTTAACACTGAAGCTTTCTTT.